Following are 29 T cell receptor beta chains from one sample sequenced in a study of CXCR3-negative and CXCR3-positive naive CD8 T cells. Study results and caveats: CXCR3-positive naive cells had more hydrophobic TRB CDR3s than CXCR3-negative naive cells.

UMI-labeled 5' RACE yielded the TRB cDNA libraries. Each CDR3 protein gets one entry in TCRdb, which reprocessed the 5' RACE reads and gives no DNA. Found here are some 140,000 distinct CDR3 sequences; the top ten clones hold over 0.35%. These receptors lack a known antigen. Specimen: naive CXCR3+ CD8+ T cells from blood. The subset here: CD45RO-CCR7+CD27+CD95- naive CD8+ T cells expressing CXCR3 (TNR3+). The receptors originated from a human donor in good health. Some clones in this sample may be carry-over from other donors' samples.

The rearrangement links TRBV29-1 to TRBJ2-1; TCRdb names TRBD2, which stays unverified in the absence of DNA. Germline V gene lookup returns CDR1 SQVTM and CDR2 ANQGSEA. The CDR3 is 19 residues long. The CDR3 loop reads CSVESGTSPQLSSYNEQFF.

Here the CDR3 reads CASSVGGARDEQYF. V gene TRBV9 combines with J gene TRBJ2-7; TCRdb's D gene call, TRBD2, goes unchecked for lack of DNA. This CDR3 contains 14 residues. The germline V gene has CDR1 SGDLS and CDR2 YYNGEE.

CDR3 sequence reads: CASSFTGDTEAFF. V gene TRBV5-1 combines with J gene TRBJ1-1; TCRdb picks TRBD1, but there is no DNA to check that call. There are 13 residues in the CDR3. Germline V CDR1 and CDR2: SGHRS, YFSETQ.

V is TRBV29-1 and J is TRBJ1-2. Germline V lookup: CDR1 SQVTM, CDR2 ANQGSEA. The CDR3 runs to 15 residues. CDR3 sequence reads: CSVEDLRQGGNGYTF. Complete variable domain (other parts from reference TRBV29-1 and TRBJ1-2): SAVISQKPSRDICQRGTSLTIQCQVDSQVTMMFWYRQQPGQSLTLIATANQGSEATYESGFVIDKFPISRPNLTFSTLTVSNMSPEDSSIYLCSVEDLRQGGNGYTFGSGTRLTVV.

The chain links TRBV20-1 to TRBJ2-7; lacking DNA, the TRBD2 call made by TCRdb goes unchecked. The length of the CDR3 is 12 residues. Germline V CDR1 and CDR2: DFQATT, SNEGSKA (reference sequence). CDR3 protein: CSATSGNYEQYF.

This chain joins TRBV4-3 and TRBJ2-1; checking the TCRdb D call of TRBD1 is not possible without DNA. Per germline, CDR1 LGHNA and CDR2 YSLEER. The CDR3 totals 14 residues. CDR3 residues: CASSQERASNEQFF.

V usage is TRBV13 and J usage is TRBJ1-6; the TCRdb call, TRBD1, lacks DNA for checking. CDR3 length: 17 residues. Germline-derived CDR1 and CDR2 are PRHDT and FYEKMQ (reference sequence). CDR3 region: CASSSTGDRGPSSPLHF.

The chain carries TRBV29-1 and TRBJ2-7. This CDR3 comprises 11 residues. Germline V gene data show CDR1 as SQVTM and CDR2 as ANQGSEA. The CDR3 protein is CSVDESYEQYF.

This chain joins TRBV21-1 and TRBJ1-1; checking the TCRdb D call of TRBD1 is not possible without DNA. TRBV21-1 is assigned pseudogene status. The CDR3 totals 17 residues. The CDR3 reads CASSPPFFGAKDTEAFF.

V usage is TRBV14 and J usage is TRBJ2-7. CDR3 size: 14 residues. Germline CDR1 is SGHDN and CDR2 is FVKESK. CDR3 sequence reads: CASSQRVGPYEQYF.

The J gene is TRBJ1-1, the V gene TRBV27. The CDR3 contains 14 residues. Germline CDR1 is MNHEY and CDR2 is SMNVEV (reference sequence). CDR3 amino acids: CASSALSTNTEAFF.

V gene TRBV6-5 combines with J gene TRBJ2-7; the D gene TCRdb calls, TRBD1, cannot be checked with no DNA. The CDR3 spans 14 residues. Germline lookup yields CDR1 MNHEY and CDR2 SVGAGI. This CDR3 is CASSPTVSSYEQYF.

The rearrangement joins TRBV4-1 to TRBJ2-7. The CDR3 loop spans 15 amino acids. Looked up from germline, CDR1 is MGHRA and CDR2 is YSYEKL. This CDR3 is CASSQTSGISYEQYF.

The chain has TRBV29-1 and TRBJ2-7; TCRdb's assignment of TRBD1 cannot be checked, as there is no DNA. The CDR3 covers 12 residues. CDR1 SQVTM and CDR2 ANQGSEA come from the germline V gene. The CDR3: CSAGQGIYEQYF.

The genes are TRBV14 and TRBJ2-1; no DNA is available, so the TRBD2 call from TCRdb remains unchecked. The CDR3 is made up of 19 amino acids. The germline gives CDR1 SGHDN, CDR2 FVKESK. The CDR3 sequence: CASSRSYVRGASGYNEQFF.

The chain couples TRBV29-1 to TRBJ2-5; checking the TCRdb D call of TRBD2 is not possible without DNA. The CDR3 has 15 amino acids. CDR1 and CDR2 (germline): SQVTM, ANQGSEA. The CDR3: CSVEGLEEGPETQYF.

This CDR3 reads CASSPLGGGETQYF. V gene TRBV7-3 combines with J gene TRBJ2-5; TCRdb's assignment of TRBD1 cannot be checked, as there is no DNA. Germline V gene lookup returns CDR1 SGHTA and CDR2 FQGTGA. This CDR3 is built from 14 residues.

The CDR3 loop reads CASSQTGTGNTIYF. The chain has TRBV4-3 and TRBJ1-3; there is no DNA to check the TCRdb D call of TRBD1. This CDR3 spans 14 amino acids. Germline-derived CDR1 and CDR2 are LGHNA and YSLEER.

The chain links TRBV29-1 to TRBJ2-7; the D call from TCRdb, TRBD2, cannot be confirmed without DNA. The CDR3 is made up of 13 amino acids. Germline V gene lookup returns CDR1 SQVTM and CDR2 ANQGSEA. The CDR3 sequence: CSVVGGSGYEQYF.

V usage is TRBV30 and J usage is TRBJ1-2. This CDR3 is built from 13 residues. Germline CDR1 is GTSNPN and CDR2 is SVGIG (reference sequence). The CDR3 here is CAWSVGRSYGYTF.

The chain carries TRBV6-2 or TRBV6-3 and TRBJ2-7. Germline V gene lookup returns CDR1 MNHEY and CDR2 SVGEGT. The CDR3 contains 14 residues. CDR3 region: CASSYSNQPYEQYF.

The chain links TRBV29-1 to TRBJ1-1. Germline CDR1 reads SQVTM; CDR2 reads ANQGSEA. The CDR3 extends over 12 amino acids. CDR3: CSVEGLNTEAFF.

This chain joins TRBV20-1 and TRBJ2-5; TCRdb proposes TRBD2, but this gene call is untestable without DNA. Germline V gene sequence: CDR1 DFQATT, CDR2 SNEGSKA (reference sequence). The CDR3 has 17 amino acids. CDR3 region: CSAADFVQRGGQETQYF.

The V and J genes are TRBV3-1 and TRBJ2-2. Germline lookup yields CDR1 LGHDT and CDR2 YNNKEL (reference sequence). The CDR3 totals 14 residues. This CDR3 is CASSQEIKTGELFF.

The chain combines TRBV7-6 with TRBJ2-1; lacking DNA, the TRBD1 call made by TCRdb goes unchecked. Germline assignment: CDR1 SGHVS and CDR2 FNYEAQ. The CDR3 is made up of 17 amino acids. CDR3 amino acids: CASSLGPLWDRVNEQFF.

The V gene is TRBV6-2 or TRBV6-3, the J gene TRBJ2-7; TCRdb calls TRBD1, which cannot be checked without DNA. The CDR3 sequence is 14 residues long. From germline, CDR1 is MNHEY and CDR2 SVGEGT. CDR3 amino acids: CASSYYGQGDEQYF.

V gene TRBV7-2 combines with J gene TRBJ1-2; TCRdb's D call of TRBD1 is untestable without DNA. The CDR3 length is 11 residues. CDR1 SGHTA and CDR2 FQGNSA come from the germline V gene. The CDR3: CASSPRDGYTF.

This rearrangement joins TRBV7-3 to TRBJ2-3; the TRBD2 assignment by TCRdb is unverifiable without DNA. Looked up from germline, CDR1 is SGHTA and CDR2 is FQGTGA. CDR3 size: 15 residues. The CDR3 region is CASSPSGGAVDTQYF.

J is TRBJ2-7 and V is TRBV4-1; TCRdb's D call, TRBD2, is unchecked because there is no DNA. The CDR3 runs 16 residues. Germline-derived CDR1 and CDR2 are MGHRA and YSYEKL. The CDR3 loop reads CASSQDTSGSAYEQYF.